This T cell receptor (beta chain) was retrieved from a study of monozygotic twins with inflammatory bowel disease. Each TCR library used 3,000 to 3,500 ng of total RNA. One entry per CDR3 protein, without DNA, is what TCRdb gives after re-calling the 5' RACE reads. This sample's table reports hundreds of thousands of distinct CDR3 sequences. Germline V lookup: CDR1 DFQATT, CDR2 SNEGSKA (reference sequence). This CDR3 is 15 amino acids long. V usage is TRBV20-1 and J usage is TRBJ1-6; the TCRdb D gene call, TRBD1, has no DNA to confirm it. The TCR originated in a human donor with ulcerative colitis or Crohn's disease, or a healthy co-twin of an affected twin (not recorded which). The sample comprised blood. This CDR3 is CSARDRGTVGSPLHF.